Each of the 32 T cell receptor beta chains below was sequenced from the same sample in a study of blood T cells in healthy people across ages. Sample-barcoded 5' priming and a J-beta primer mix drove a second PCR of roughly 6 to 12 cycles. TCRdb processed the 5' RACE reads anew with MiXCR; each CDR3 protein has one entry. The table lists 1.5 million to 2 million distinct CDR3 sequences, 40% to 55% of them singletons. The sequencing input was blood. The receptors shown here come from a woman aged 40 to 50 in good health.

The chain recombines TRBV29-1 with TRBJ2-2, with D possibly TRBD2 on 6 matching bases. Trimming stripped 7 bases from V and 1 base from J, with 10 bases between. The germline V gene has CDR1 SQVTM and CDR2 ANQGSEA. CDR3 size: 13 residues. The CDR3 spells CSGRGKNTGELFF. CDR3 coding DNA: TGCAGCGGCCGGGGGAAGAACACCGGGGAGCTGTTTTTT.

CDR3 in amino acids: CAISDRAGADTQYF. The CDR3 nucleotides are TGTGCCATCAGTGACAGGGCAGGGGCAGATACGCAGTATTTT. V gene TRBV10-3 combines with J gene TRBJ2-3, with D possibly being TRBD1 (6 bases). The CDR3 consists of 14 residues. Germline-derived CDR1 and CDR2 are ENHRY and SYGVKD. V gave up 3 bases and J gave up 4 bases, with 11 bases separating them.

This chain links TRBV6-6 with TRBJ2-7; maybe TRBD1 (5 bases). The J call may be faulty, since TRBJ2-5 better matches the DNA end. CDR1 and CDR2 (germline): MNHNY, SVGAGI (reference sequence). CDR3 length: 15 residues. Here the CDR3 reads CASSYSMGRQETQYF. CDR3 DNA: TGTGCCAGCAGTTACTCTATGGGGCGTCAAGAGACCCAGTACTTC.

This clonotype was counted between two and nine times. The chain is built from TRBV4-3 and TRBJ2-6; TRBD1 agrees at 9 bases. Germline V lookup: CDR1 LGHNA, CDR2 YSLEER. V was clipped by 0 bases and J by 0 bases; unmatched bases: 9. The CDR3 length is 20 residues. CDR3 nucleotides: TGCGCCAGCAGCCAAGATACCCCTTGGGGACAGGGCTCTGGGGCCAACGTCCTGACTTTC. This translates into CASSQDTPWGQGSGANVLTF.

The chain recombines TRBV6-5 with TRBJ1-4, with D maybe TRBD1 (5 bases). Trimming stripped 0 bases from V and 10 bases from J, with 9 bases between. CDR1 and CDR2 (germline): MNHEY, SVGAGI. CDR3 length: 13 residues. The CDR3 sequence is CASSYSFGGKLFF. CDR3 nucleotides: TGTGCCAGCAGTTACTCTTTCGGGGGAAAACTGTTTTTT.

This chain joins TRBV11-2 and TRBJ2-5, with 8 bases that match TRBD1. The V segment lost 2 bases and the J segment 2 bases; nucleotides outside the gene matches: 7. The CDR3 consists of 16 residues. Germline lookup yields CDR1 SGHAT and CDR2 FQNNGV. Here the CDR3 DNA reads TGTGCCAGCAGCTTACACGGACAGGGACCTCAAGAGACCCAGTACTTC. Amino acids: CASSLHGQGPQETQYF.

The rearrangement joins TRBV20-1 to TRBJ2-4; no clear D. Trimming cost V 2 bases and J 1 base, with 9 bases left between them. The CDR3 sequence is 14 residues long. CDR1 is DFQATT, CDR2 SNEGSKA, per germline (reference sequence). The CDR3 protein is CSARRDLAKNIQYF. The CDR3 DNA sequence: TGCAGTGCTAGAAGAGACCTTGCCAAAAACATTCAGTACTTC.

This clonotype occurred a few times. V usage is TRBV7-2 and J usage is TRBJ1-5, with 7 bases fitting TRBD1. The germline CDR1 and CDR2 sequences are SGHTA and FQGNSA. J lost 2 bases, V lost 5 bases, and 6 bases had no gene match. The CDR3 extends over 15 amino acids. DNA for the CDR3: TGTGCCAGCAGCCAACAGGGGCAGGGCAATCAGCCCCAGCATTTT. Residues: CASSQQGQGNQPQHF.

This clonotype has only a few counts. V and J are TRBV5-1 and TRBJ1-5; D possibly corresponds to TRBD1 (5 bases). Germline CDR1 SGHRS, CDR2 YFSETQ. The ends were cut back, 0 bases at V and 0 bases at J, with 7 bases in the middle. The CDR3 loop spans 15 amino acids. This CDR3 reads CASSLEGSSNQPQHF. The CDR3 nucleotides are TGCGCCAGCAGCTTGGAGGGGTCTAGCAATCAGCCCCAGCATTTT.

The J gene is TRBJ2-1, the V gene TRBV3-1; TRBD2 aligns across 7 bases. Per germline, CDR1 LGHDT and CDR2 YNNKEL (reference sequence). V shed 0 bases, J shed 5 bases, and the junction held 7 bases outside the gene matches. The CDR3 extends over 16 amino acids. The CDR3 sequence: CASSQESGRGDNEQFF. CDR3 DNA sequence: TGTGCCAGCAGCCAAGAGTCGGGGAGGGGAGACAATGAGCAGTTCTTC.

The chain links TRBV4-3 to TRBJ1-4; 7 bases fit TRBD1. CDR1 LGHNA and CDR2 YSLEER come from the germline V gene. The CDR3 length is 15 residues. V lost 7 bases and J lost 4; bases outside the gene matches: 9. CDR3 sequence: CASKAGQSDNEKLFF. The CDR3 DNA follows: TGCGCCAGCAAGGCGGGACAGTCTGATAATGAAAAACTGTTTTTT.

The V gene is TRBV20-1, the J gene TRBJ1-2; 7 bases line up with TRBD1. V was pared by 1 base and J by 4 bases, with 9 bases of the junction left unmatched. The CDR3 spans 15 residues. Germline V CDR1 and CDR2: DFQATT, SNEGSKA (reference sequence). The CDR3 region is CSARGDRVGPYGYTF. In DNA, the CDR3 is TGCAGTGCTAGAGGTGACAGGGTCGGCCCCTATGGCTACACCTTC.

The chain is built from TRBV20-1 and TRBJ2-3; 8 positions agree with TRBD2. The CDR3 is made up of 13 amino acids. CDR1 is DFQATT and CDR2 is SNEGSKA in the germline V gene (reference sequence). Germline trimming cut 8 bases from V and 0 bases from J; bases unmatched to any gene: 4. CDR3 nucleotides: TGCAGTACCCTAGCGGGTAGCACAGATACGCAGTATTTT. Translating it yields CSTLAGSTDTQYF.

The chain employs TRBV5-1 and TRBJ2-7; 10 bases line up with TRBD1. The CDR3 sequence is 15 residues long. J lost 2 bases, V lost 3 bases, and 5 bases had no gene match. The germline gives CDR1 SGHRS, CDR2 YFSETQ. CDR3 bases: TGCGCCAGCAGCTACGGGACAGGGGAAACCTACGAGCAGTACTTC. It encodes CASSYGTGETYEQYF. Full variable domain (remainder filled in from reference TRBV5-1 and TRBJ2-7): KAGVTQTPRYLIKTRGQQVTLSCSPISGHRSVSWYQQTPGQGLQFLFEYFSETQRNKGNFPGRFSGRQFSNSRSEMNVSTLELGDSALYLCASSYGTGETYEQYFGPGTRLTVT.

The CDR3 coding sequence is TGTGCCAGCAGCTTATCAGACACCGGGGAGCTGTTTTTT. It yields the protein CASSLSDTGELFF. The chain joins TRBV11-1 to TRBJ2-2; no reliable D call. Trimming left V 2 bases short and J 3 bases short, with 4 bases between. There are 13 residues in the CDR3. CDR1 and CDR2 (germline): SGHAT, FQDESV (reference sequence). Using reference TRBV11-1 and TRBJ2-2 for the parts outside the CDR3, the full variable domain is EAEVAQSPRYKITEKSQAVAFWCDPISGHATLYWYRQILGQGPELLVQFQDESVVDDSQLPKDRFSAERLKGVDSTLKIQPAELGDSAMYLCASSLSDTGELFFGEGSRLTVL.

The chain has TRBV12-3 or TRBV12-4 and TRBJ1-6; TRBD1 is a possible D gene (5 bases). The CDR3 length is 19 residues. Between the trimmed V and J ends, which lost 3 bases and 11 bases, there was a span of 29 bases. CDR3 region: CASSLLTGPALGRVPPLHF. The DNA of the CDR3 is TGTGCCAGCAGTTTGTTGACGGGGCCAGCTTTAGGCAGGGTTCCACCCCTCCACTTT.

This clonotype was picked up one time. For the CDR3, the DNA is TGTGCCAGCAGCGTAGAGGAAGTTGCGGGACTAGCGTACCACAATGAGCAGTTCTTC. This gives the protein CASSVEEVAGLAYHNEQFF. The chain employs TRBV9 and TRBJ2-1; 10 positions agree with TRBD2. Losses at the gene ends were 0 bases for V and 5 bases for J; bases not matched to a gene: 14. In germline, CDR1 is SGDLS, CDR2 YYNGEE. The CDR3 contains 19 residues.

This chain links TRBV7-2 with TRBJ2-1; 7 positions match TRBD1. CDR3 length: 15 amino acids. Trimming cost V 6 bases and J 5 bases; bases outside gene matches: 10. Germline V gives CDR1 SGHTA, CDR2 FQGNSA. The CDR3 DNA reads as TGTGCCAGCAGTTCCGGGACAGCCATGAACAATGAGCAGTTCTTC. Protein product: CASSSGTAMNNEQFF.

This clonotype showed up just a few times. This chain joins TRBV29-1 and TRBJ2-5; D may match TRBD1 or TRBD2 (5 bases each). CDR1 SQVTM and CDR2 ANQGSEA come from the germline V gene. The CDR3 loop spans 17 amino acids. Trimming pared 7 bases from V and 2 bases from J, leaving 26 bases between. The CDR3 protein is CSAALRGFTQIQETQYF. As DNA, the CDR3 is TGCAGCGCTGCCCTGAGGGGTTTTACCCAAATTCAAGAGACCCAGTACTTC. The variable domain in full, completed from reference TRBV29-1 and TRBJ2-5, reads SAVISQKPSRDICQRGTSLTIQCQVDSQVTMMFWYRQQPGQSLTLIATANQGSEATYESGFVIDKFPISRPNLTFSTLTVSNMSPEDSSIYLCSAALRGFTQIQETQYFGPGTRLLVL.

This clonotype was seen only once. V gene TRBV29-1 combines with J gene TRBJ2-1; D is possibly TRBD1 (5 bases). The CDR3 is 16 amino acids. The ends were cut back, 2 bases at V and 3 bases at J, with 17 bases in the middle. Germline CDR1 and CDR2: SQVTM and ANQGSEA. The CDR3 region has the DNA TGCAGCGTTGAAATGTCAGGGTCTAACGTCTACAATGAGCAGTTCTTC. Translated: CSVEMSGSNVYNEQFF.

Concerning this clonotype itself: One base away lies a much larger clone, so this may be a sequencing read error. CDR3 bases: TGCGCCAACAGCCAAGGCGACTCCTACAATGAGCAGTTCTTC. Protein product: CANSQGDSYNEQFF. The genes are TRBV5-1 and TRBJ2-1, with D hard to call. CDR3 size: 14 residues. Germline-derived CDR1 and CDR2 are SGHRS and YFSETQ.

The chain combines TRBV20-1 with TRBJ1-6, with D hard to call. Looked up from germline, CDR1 is DFQATT and CDR2 is SNEGSKA (reference sequence). The CDR3 is 16 residues long. V lost 3 bases and J 4 bases, leaving 16 bases between the germline ends. The CDR3 region is CSARKGGSSYNSPLHF. CDR3 DNA: TGCAGTGCTAGGAAGGGCGGGAGTTCTTATAATTCACCCCTCCACTTT.

This clonotype was seen just once. The chain recombines TRBV28 with TRBJ1-6; 8 bases align to TRBD1. With V trimmed by 6 bases and J by 14 bases, 12 bases remained unmatched. CDR1 is MDHEN and CDR2 is SYDVKM in the germline V gene. This CDR3 spans 14 amino acids. The CDR3 here is CASSSGVQGATLHF. CDR3 nucleotides: TGTGCCAGCAGCTCGGGGGTCCAGGGGGCCACCCTCCACTTT.

This clonotype was seen a single time. The chain links TRBV28 to TRBJ2-1, with 12 positions matching TRBD2. The end of the DNA aligns better with TRBJ2-7, so the J call may be wrong. Germline V gives CDR1 MDHEN, CDR2 SYDVKM. There are 14 residues in the CDR3. CDR3 residues: CASKLAGGHNEQYF. DNA of the CDR3: TGTGCCAGCAAACTAGCGGGGGGACACAATGAGCAGTACTTC.

V is TRBV28 and J is TRBJ2-3, with a tentative D call TRBD2 (5 bases). The CDR3 is 11 residues long. Trimming removed 8 bases from V and 5 bases from J, with 8 bases in between. Germline CDR1 is MDHEN and CDR2 is SYDVKM. CDR3 coding DNA: TGTGCCAGCGGAGCGGTAGATACGCAGTATTTT. Translation: CASGAVDTQYF.

As regards this clonotype: Mismatch with germline at one junction end may stem from a read error. V gene TRBV20-1 combines with J gene TRBJ2-4, with D perhaps TRBD2 (5 bases). The CDR3 length is 14 residues. Germline V gives CDR1 DFQATT, CDR2 SNEGSKA (reference sequence). CDR3 protein: CSATADEAKDIQYF. The DNA for the CDR3 is TGCAGTGCTACAGCGGACGAGGCCAAAGACATTCAGTACTTC.

This rearrangement joins TRBV20-1 to TRBJ2-7, with D perhaps TRBD1 (7 bases). Trimming took 8 bases from V and 5 from J, leaving 16 bases between them. Germline values: CDR1 DFQATT, CDR2 SNEGSKA (reference sequence). The CDR3 contains 12 residues. The CDR3 DNA reads as TGCAGTTCCAGGGGGGTGGAAGACGAGCAGTACTTC. Its translation: CSSRGVEDEQYF.

The chain is built from TRBV5-1 and TRBJ1-2; D unresolved. V lost 7 bases, J lost 3 bases, and 13 bases lay in between. Germline CDR1 and CDR2: SGHRS and YFSETQ. CDR3 length: 13 amino acids. This chain's CDR3 is CASRRDTDYGYTF. CDR3 nucleotide sequence: TGCGCCAGCCGCCGGGATACTGACTATGGCTACACCTTC. Together with reference TRBV5-1 and TRBJ1-2, the CDR3 gives the full variable domain: KAGVTQTPRYLIKTRGQQVTLSCSPISGHRSVSWYQQTPGQGLQFLFEYFSETQRNKGNFPGRFSGRQFSNSRSEMNVSTLELGDSALYLCASRRDTDYGYTFGSGTRLTVV.

As for this clonotype: One junction end disagrees with the germline gene, perhaps due to a read error. V usage is TRBV9 and J usage is TRBJ2-3, with D perhaps matching TRBD1 (5 bases). CDR3 length equals 13 residues. Germline CDR1 reads SGDLS; CDR2 reads YYNGEE. DNA of the CDR3: TGTGTCAGCAGCGTACAGGGCACAGATACGCAGTATTTT. Protein sequence: CVSSVQGTDTQYF.

The chain uses TRBV15 and TRBJ2-5, with D uncertain. The ends were cut back, 1 base at V and 5 bases at J, with 5 bases in the middle. Germline values: CDR1 LNHNV, CDR2 YYDKDF (reference sequence). This CDR3 comprises 12 residues. The CDR3, as DNA: TGTGCCACCAGCAGAGTAGACGAGACCCAGTACTTC. Residues: CATSRVDETQYF.

This clonotype was found a few times. The chain employs TRBV10-3 and TRBJ2-3; TRBD1 might be the D (7 bases). The ends were cut back, 3 bases at V and 2 bases at J, with 15 bases in the middle. This CDR3 spans 16 amino acids. Germline CDR1 ENHRY, CDR2 SYGVKD. Here the CDR3 DNA reads TGTGCCATCAGTGACAGGGGGGCGGCCTTCACAGATACGCAGTATTTT. It yields the protein CAISDRGAAFTDTQYF.

This clonotype has a handful of counts. The chain uses TRBV7-3 and TRBJ2-2; TRBD1 aligns across 7 bases. V trimming: 5 bases; J trimming: 0 bases; junction bases outside the gene matches: 3. Per germline, CDR1 SGHTA and CDR2 FQGTGA. The CDR3 extends over 15 amino acids. The CDR3: CASSLDRANTGELFF. Written as DNA, the CDR3 is TGTGCCAGCAGCCTCGACAGGGCGAACACCGGGGAGCTGTTTTTT.